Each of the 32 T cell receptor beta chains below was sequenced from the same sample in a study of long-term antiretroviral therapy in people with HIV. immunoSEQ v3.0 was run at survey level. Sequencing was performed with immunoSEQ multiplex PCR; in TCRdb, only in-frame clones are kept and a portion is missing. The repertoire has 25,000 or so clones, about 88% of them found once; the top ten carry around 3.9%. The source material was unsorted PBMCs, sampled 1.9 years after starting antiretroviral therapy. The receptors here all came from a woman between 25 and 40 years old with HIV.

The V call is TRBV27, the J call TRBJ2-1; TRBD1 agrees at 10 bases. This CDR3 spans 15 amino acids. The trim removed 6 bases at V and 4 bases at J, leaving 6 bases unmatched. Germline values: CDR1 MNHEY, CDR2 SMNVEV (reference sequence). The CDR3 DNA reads TGTGCCAGCAGACTAAGGGACAGGGGTTACAATGAGCAGTTCTTC. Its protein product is CASRLRDRGYNEQFF.

CDR3: CATSTGTREAFF. The CDR3 region has the DNA TGTGCCACCAGCACCGGGACAAGAGAAGCTTTCTTT. The chain couples TRBV15 to TRBJ1-1; the D gene is possibly TRBD1 (6 bases). This CDR3 is built from 12 residues. Germline V gene sequence: CDR1 LNHNV, CDR2 YYDKDF (reference sequence). Trimming shortened V by 4 bases and J by 8 bases, and 11 bases separated the two germline ends.

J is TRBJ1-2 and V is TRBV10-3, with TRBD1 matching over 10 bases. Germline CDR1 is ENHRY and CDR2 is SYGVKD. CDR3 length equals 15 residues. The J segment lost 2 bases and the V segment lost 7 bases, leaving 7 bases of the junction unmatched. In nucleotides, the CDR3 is TGTGCCATCATTCCCCGGGACAGGGGAAACTATGGCTACACCTTC. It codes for CAIIPRDRGNYGYTF.

The CDR3 loop reads CASSLDPGPANEQYF. The DNA of the CDR3 is TGCGCCAGCAGCTTGGATCCAGGCCCAGCGAACGAGCAGTACTTC. This chain joins TRBV5-1 and TRBJ2-7; D is unclear. The V gene lost 0 bases and the J gene lost 5 bases, with 15 bases spanning the gap. The CDR3 loop spans 15 amino acids. CDR1 and CDR2 (germline): SGHRS, YFSETQ.

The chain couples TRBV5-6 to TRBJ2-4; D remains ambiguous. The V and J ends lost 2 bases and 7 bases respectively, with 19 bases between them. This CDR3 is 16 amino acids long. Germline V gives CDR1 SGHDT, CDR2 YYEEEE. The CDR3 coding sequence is TGTGCCAGCAGCTTATCAACGATTCGGACCAGTAACATTCAGTACTTC. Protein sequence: CASSLSTIRTSNIQYF.

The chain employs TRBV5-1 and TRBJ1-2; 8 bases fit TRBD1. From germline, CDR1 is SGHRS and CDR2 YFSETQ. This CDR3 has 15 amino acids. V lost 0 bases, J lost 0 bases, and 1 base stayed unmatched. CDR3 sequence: CASSLGTGTNYGYTF. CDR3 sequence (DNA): TGCGCCAGCAGCTTGGGGACAGGGACTAACTATGGCTACACCTTC.

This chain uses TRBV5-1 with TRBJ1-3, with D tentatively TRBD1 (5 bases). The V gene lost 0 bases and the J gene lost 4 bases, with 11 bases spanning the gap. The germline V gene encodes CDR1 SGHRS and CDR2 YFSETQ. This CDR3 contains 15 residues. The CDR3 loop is CASSLDAGGGNTIYF. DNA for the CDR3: TGCGCCAGCAGCTTGGACGCCGGGGGGGGAAACACCATATATTTT. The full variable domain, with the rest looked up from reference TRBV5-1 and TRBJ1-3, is KAGVTQTPRYLIKTRGQQVTLSCSPISGHRSVSWYQQTPGQGLQFLFEYFSETQRNKGNFPGRFSGRQFSNSRSEMNVSTLELGDSALYLCASSLDAGGGNTIYFGEGSWLTVV.

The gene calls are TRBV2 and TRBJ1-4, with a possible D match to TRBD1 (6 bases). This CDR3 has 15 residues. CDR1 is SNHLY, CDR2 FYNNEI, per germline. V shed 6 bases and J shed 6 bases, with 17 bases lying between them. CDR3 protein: CASRARQVLDEKLFF. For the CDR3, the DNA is TGTGCCAGCAGAGCCCGACAGGTCTTGGATGAAAAACTGTTTTTT.

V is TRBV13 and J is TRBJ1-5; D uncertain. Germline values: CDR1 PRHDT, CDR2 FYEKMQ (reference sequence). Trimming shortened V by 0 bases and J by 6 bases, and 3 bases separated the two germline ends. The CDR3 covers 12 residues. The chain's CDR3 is CASSLGSQPQHF. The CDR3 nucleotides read TGTGCCAGCAGCTTAGGGAGTCAGCCCCAGCATTTT.

CDR3 bases: TGCGCCAGCAGCCCGAGCAGGCAGGCCTATGGCTACACCTTC. Translation gives CASSPSRQAYGYTF. V is TRBV5-1 and J is TRBJ1-2; D gene unclear. Trimming cost V 4 bases and J 4 bases, with 14 bases left between them. Per germline, CDR1 SGHRS and CDR2 YFSETQ. This CDR3 has 14 amino acids.

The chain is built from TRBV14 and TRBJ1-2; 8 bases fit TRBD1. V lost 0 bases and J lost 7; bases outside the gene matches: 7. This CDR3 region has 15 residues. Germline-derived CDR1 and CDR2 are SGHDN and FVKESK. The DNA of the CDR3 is TGTGCCAGCAGCCAAGATGCCCAGGGGGCGAGTGGCTACACCTTC. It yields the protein CASSQDAQGASGYTF.

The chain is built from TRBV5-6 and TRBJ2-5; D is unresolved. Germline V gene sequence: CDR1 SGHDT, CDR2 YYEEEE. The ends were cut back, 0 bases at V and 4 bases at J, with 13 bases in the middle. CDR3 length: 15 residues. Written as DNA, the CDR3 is TGTGCCAGCAGCTTGGGGGAAGGGTTCGGAGAGACCCAGTACTTC. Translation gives CASSLGEGFGETQYF.

This CDR3 is CASSQDMWSTDTQYF. Here the CDR3 DNA reads TGTGCCAGCAGCCAAGATATGTGGTCCACAGATACGCAGTATTTT. This chain uses TRBV14 with TRBJ2-3, with D unclear. The germline V and J ends were trimmed by 0 bases and 2 bases, with 9 bases remaining between them. The CDR3 runs to 15 residues. The germline V gene has CDR1 SGHDN and CDR2 FVKESK.

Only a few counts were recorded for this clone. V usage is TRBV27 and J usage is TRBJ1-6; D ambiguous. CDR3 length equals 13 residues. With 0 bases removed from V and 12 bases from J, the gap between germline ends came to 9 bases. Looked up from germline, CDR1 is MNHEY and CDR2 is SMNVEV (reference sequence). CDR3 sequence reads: CASSLSEVLPLHF. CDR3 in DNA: TGTGCCAGCAGTTTATCGGAAGTATTACCCCTCCACTTT.

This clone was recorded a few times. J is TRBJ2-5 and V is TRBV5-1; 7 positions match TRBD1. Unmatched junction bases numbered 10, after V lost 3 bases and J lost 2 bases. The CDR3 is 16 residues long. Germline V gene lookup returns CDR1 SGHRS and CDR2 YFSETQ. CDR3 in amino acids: CASSSASDRPQETQYF. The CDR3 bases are TGCGCCAGCAGCTCAGCCTCGGACAGGCCGCAAGAGACCCAGTACTTC.

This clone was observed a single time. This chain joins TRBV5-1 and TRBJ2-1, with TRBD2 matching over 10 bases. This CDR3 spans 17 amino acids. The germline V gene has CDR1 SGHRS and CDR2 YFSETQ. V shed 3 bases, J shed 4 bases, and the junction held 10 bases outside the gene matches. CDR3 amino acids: CASSSGVTSGIYNEQFF. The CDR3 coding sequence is TGCGCCAGCAGCTCTGGGGTAACTAGCGGGATATACAATGAGCAGTTCTTC.

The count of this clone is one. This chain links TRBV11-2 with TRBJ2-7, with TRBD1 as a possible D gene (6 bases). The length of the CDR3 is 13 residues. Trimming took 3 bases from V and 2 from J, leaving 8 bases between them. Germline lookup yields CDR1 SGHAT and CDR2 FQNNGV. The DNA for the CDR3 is TGTGCCAGCAGCTTCGGGACAACCTACGAGCAGTACTTC. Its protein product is CASSFGTTYEQYF.

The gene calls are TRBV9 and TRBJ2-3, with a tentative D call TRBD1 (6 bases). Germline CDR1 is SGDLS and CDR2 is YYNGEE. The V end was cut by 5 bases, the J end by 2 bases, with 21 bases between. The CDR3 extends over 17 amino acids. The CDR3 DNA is TGTGCCAGCAGTTACAGGGATTACTTTAAAAACACAGATACGCAGTATTTT. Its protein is CASSYRDYFKNTDTQYF.

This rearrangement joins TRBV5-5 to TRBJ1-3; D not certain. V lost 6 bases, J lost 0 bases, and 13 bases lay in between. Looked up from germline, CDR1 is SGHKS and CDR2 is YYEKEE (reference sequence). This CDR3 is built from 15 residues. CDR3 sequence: CASTLRELSGNTIYF. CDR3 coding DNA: TGTGCCAGCACCCTGCGTGAACTCTCTGGAAACACCATATATTTT.

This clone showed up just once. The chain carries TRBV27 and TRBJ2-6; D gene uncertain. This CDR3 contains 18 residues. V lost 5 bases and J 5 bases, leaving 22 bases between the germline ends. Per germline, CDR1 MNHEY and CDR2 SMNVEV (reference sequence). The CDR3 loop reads CASSINHWLQSRANVLTF. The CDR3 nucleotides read TGTGCCAGCAGTATAAACCACTGGCTACAAAGTCGGGCCAACGTCCTGACTTTC.

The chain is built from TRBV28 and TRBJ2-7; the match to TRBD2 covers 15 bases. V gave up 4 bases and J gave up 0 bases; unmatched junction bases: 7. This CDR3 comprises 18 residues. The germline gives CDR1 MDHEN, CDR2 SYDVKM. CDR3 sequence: CASSSGTSGGRGSYEQYF. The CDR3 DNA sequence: TGTGCCAGCAGTTCCGGGACTAGCGGGGGGCGAGGCTCCTACGAGCAGTACTTC.

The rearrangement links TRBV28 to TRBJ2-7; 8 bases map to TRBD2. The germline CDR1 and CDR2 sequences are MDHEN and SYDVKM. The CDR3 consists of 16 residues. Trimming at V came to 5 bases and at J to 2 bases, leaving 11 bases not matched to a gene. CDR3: CASSIIGTAGAYEQYF. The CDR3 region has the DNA TGTGCCAGCAGTATCATAGGTACAGCGGGGGCCTACGAGCAGTACTTC.

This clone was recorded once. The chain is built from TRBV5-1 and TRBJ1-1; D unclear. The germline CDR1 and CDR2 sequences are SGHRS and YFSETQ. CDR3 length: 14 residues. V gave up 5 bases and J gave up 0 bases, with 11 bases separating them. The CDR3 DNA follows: TGCGCCAGCAGACAGACGGGAATGAACACTGAAGCTTTCTTT. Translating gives CASRQTGMNTEAFF. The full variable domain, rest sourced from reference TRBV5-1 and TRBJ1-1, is KAGVTQTPRYLIKTRGQQVTLSCSPISGHRSVSWYQQTPGQGLQFLFEYFSETQRNKGNFPGRFSGRQFSNSRSEMNVSTLELGDSALYLCASRQTGMNTEAFFGQGTRLTVV.

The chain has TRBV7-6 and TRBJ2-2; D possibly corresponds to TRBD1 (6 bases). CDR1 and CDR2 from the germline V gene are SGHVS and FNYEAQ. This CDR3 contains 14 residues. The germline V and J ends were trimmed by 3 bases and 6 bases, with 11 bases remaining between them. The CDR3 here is CASSFVTGPGELFF. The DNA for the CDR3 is TGTGCCAGCAGCTTTGTTACAGGGCCCGGGGAGCTGTTTTTT.

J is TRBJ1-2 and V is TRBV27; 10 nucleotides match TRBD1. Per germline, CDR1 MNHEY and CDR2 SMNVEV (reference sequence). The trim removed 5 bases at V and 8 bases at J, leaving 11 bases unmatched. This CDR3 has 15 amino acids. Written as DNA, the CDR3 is TGTGCCAGCAGTACCACCAGGGACAGGGGAGTAGGCTACACCTTC. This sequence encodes CASSTTRDRGVGYTF.

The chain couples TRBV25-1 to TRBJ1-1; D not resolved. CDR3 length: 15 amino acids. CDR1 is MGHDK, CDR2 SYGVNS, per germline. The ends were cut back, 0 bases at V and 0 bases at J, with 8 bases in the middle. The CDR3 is CASSEYGVMNTEAFF. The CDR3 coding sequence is TGTGCCAGCAGTGAATACGGTGTCATGAACACTGAAGCTTTCTTT.

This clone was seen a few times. In DNA, the CDR3 is TGTGCCAGTAGTATAAGGAGGTGGGAATCCACTGGCAATCAGCCCCAGCATTTT. Translated: CASSIRRWESTGNQPQHF. The chain uses TRBV19 and TRBJ1-5; no reliable D call. Looked up from germline, CDR1 is LNHDA and CDR2 is SQIVND (reference sequence). The CDR3 totals 18 residues. The ends were cut back, 2 bases at V and 2 bases at J, with 19 bases in the middle.

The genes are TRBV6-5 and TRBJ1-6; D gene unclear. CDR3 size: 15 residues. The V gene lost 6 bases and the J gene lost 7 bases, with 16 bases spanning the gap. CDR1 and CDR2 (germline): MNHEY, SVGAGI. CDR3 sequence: CASSGSTHLNSPLHF. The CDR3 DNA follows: TGTGCCAGCAGCGGATCAACCCACCTGAATTCACCCCTCCACTTT.

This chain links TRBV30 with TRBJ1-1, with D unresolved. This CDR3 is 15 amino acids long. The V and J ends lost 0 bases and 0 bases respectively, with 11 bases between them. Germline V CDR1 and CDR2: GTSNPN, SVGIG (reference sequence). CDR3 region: CAWSVPSTLNTEAFF. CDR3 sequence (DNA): TGTGCCTGGAGTGTCCCCAGTACCCTGAACACTGAAGCTTTCTTT.

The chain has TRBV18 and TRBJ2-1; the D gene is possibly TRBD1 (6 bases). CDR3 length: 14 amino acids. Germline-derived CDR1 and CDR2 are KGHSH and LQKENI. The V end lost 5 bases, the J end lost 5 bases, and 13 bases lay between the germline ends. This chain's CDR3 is CASSARTADNEQFF. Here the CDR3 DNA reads TGTGCCAGCTCAGCCCGGACAGCCGACAATGAGCAGTTCTTC. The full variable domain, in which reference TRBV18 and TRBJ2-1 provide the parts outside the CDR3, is NAGVMQNPRHLVRRRGQEARLRCSPMKGHSHVYWYRQLPEEGLKFMVYLQKENIIDESGMPKERFSAEFPKEGPSILRIQQVVRGDSAAYFCASSARTADNEQFFGPGTRLTVL.

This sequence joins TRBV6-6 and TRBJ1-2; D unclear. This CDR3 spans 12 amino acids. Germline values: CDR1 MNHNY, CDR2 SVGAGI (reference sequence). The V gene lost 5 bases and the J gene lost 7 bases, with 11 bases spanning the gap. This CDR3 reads CASSADSGGYTF. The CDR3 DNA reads TGTGCCAGCAGTGCAGACTCGGGTGGCTACACCTTC.

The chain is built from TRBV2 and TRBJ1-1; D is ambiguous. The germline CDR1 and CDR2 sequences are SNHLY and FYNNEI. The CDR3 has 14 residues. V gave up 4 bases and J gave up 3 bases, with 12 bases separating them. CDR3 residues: CASSVMRTDTEAFF. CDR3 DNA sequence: TGTGCCAGCAGTGTCATGAGGACCGACACTGAAGCTTTCTTT.